The clone carrying this T cell receptor (beta chain) appeared a few times. Looked up from germline, CDR1 is MGHRA and CDR2 is YSYEKL. Trimming removed 0 bases from V and 7 bases from J, with 13 bases in between. The CDR3 length is 15 residues. These data originate in a study of cytomegalovirus exposure and HLA in healthy donors. PCR used 60 Vbeta primers and 13 Jbeta primers. Libraries were prepared by immunoSEQ multiplex PCR; TCRdb keeps only in-frame clonotypes and omits some of them. The sample shows 65,000 to 95,000 clones, around 79% of them seen only once. The V call is TRBV4-1, the J call TRBJ2-1, with D perhaps TRBD2 (6 bases). Material: PBMCs. The TCR was taken from a human donor in good health. The CDR3 spells CASSQESRSGNEQFF. The CDR3 bases are TGCGCCAGCAGCCAAGAAAGCAGGAGCGGGAATGAGCAGTTCTTC.